Included here is one T cell receptor (beta chain) sequence, with context. No sorting of T cells preceded isolation of total RNA from whole blood. TCRdb reanalyzed the 5' RACE reads and collapses them to one entry per CDR3 protein, without DNA. Seen in this sample are around 200,000 distinct CDR3 sequences; the ten most common clones hold 1.6%. This entry is derived from a study of monozygotic twins with inflammatory bowel disease. Germline V gene data show CDR1 as SGHTA and CDR2 as FQGTGA. The CDR3 covers 13 residues. Specimen: blood. This chain joins TRBV7-3 and TRBJ2-1; TCRdb lists TRBD1, though no DNA is available to test this call. The sequence was obtained from a human donor with ulcerative colitis or Crohn's disease, or a healthy co-twin of an affected twin (not recorded which). The CDR3 protein is CASSFAGANEQFF.